Following are 23 T cell receptor beta chains from one sample sequenced in a study of control samples from healthy donors and cancer patients. The protocol was immunoSEQ multiplex PCR, while the TCRdb copy is restricted to in-frame clones and leaves out a portion. The table has around 130,000 clones, 85% to 90% seen once. Sequenced sample: PBMCs. The receptors come from a man in his fifties or sixties with head and neck cancer.

As DNA, the CDR3 is TGCAGCGTTGATGGCCACAACACCGGGGAGCTGTTTTTT. As protein: CSVDGHNTGELFF. The chain links TRBV29-1 to TRBJ2-2; D unresolved. This CDR3 is 13 amino acids long. CDR1 SQVTM and CDR2 ANQGSEA come from the germline V gene. Trimming removed 3 bases at V and 2 bases at J, with 7 bases between.

A single count supports this clone. V and J are TRBV5-1 and TRBJ2-3; 9 nucleotides match TRBD1. V shed 5 bases and J 5 bases; nucleotides not matched to a gene: 12. This CDR3 contains 16 residues. Germline-derived CDR1 and CDR2 are SGHRS and YFSETQ. Written as DNA, the CDR3 is TGCGCCAGCAGTATACAGGGGGCAGGTAGAGGAGATACGCAGTATTTT. This gives the protein CASSIQGAGRGDTQYF.

This chain links TRBV3-1 (or the pseudogene TRBV3-2) with TRBJ2-5; 11 positions agree with TRBD2. CDR3 size: 14 residues. Germline V gives CDR1 LGHDT, CDR2 YNNKEL (reference sequence). Germline trimming cut 3 bases from V and 4 bases from J; bases unmatched to any gene: 1. CDR3 sequence: CASSHGTSGETQYF. CDR3 in DNA: TGTGCCAGCAGCCATGGGACTAGCGGAGAGACCCAGTACTTC.

This chain connects TRBV5-4 to TRBJ2-1, with D perhaps assigned TRBD1 or TRBD2 (5 bases each). Germline values: CDR1 SGHNT, CDR2 YYREEE (reference sequence). The CDR3 contains 13 residues. Trimming took 1 base from V and 9 from J, leaving 11 bases between them. Here the CDR3 reads CASSLPGAVEQFF. The DNA for the CDR3 is TGTGCCAGCAGCTTGCCCGGGGCGGTTGAGCAGTTCTTC.

V gene TRBV7-6 combines with J gene TRBJ2-3; D is possibly TRBD2 (7 bases). Germline V gene data show CDR1 as SGHVS and CDR2 as FNYEAQ. Trimming removed 3 bases at V and 7 bases at J, with 23 bases between. CDR3 length equals 17 residues. The chain's CDR3 is CASSFGGGAQGFNTQYF. The CDR3 DNA reads as TGTGCCAGCAGCTTTGGGGGAGGGGCCCAGGGGTTCAATACGCAGTATTTT.

For the CDR3, the DNA is TGTGCCAGTAGTATGCGGGGGGAAAATACCTACGAGCAGTACTTC. Its translation: CASSMRGENTYEQYF. The chain recombines TRBV19 with TRBJ2-7; 8 nucleotides match TRBD2. The CDR3 is 15 amino acids. V shed 3 bases, J shed 2 bases, and the junction held 6 bases outside the gene matches. Germline CDR1 reads LNHDA; CDR2 reads SQIVND (reference sequence).

The chain employs TRBV5-8 and TRBJ1-5; D gene ambiguous. The V gene's germline CDR1 is SGHTS and CDR2 YDEGEE. This CDR3 spans 14 amino acids. Trimming removed 3 bases at V and 3 bases at J, with 10 bases between. The CDR3 is CASSSGLPNQPQHF. The CDR3 region has the DNA TGTGCCAGCAGCTCCGGACTGCCCAATCAGCCCCAGCATTTT.

J is TRBJ2-3 and V is TRBV2; D may be TRBD1 or TRBD2 (5 bases each). The germline V and J ends were trimmed by 8 bases and 5 bases, with 17 bases remaining between them. There are 14 residues in the CDR3. Per germline, CDR1 SNHLY and CDR2 FYNNEI. The CDR3 DNA follows: TGTGCCAGCCTCCCGAGGAGTGGGGGAGATACGCAGTATTTT. Translating it yields CASLPRSGGDTQYF.

On this clone: Relative to the germline gene, one junction end is altered; a read error may explain this. The chain is built from TRBV11-3 and TRBJ2-1; 10 positions match TRBD1. The CDR3 loop spans 13 amino acids. Germline CDR1 and CDR2: SGHNT and YENEEA. CDR3 nucleotides: TGTGCCAGCAGCTTAGGTCCGACAGGGGGCTTGGTCTTC. This gives the protein CASSLGPTGGLVF.

The chain has TRBV4-2 and TRBJ2-3, with 8 bases matching TRBD2. J lost 4 bases, V lost 0 bases, and 12 bases had no gene match. Germline values: CDR1 LGHNA, CDR2 YNFKEQ. The CDR3 is 18 amino acids. The CDR3 bases are TGTGCCAGCAGCCAAGAAGCTCCTTTGAGCGGGAGCTCAGATACGCAGTATTTT. Its protein product is CASSQEAPLSGSSDTQYF.

V and J are TRBV11-2 and TRBJ2-1; D uncertain. V lost 3 bases, J lost 4 bases, and 13 bases lay in between. Germline values: CDR1 SGHAT, CDR2 FQNNGV. The CDR3 is 15 residues long. CDR3 coding DNA: TGTGCCAGCAGCTTCCTACAAGGGCCTTACAATGAGCAGTTCTTC. It is translated as CASSFLQGPYNEQFF.

The genes are TRBV10-3 and TRBJ2-1; TRBD2 agrees at 12 bases. Per the germline V gene, CDR1 is ENHRY and CDR2 is SYGVKD. With 2 bases clipped from V and 3 bases from J, the junction kept 5 bases outside the gene matches. The CDR3 runs 17 residues. CDR3 DNA: TGTGCCATCAGTGAGGCACAGACTAGCGGGGGCTACAATGAGCAGTTCTTC. Its protein is CAISEAQTSGGYNEQFF.

The CDR3 sequence is CASRLGGQGGTEAFF. The CDR3 nucleotides read TGTGCCAGCAGGCTCGGCGGACAGGGGGGCACTGAAGCTTTCTTT. The chain uses TRBV27 and TRBJ1-1; 10 nucleotides match TRBD1. V lost 6 bases to trimming and J lost 4 bases; unmatched junction nucleotides: 8. Germline lookup yields CDR1 MNHEY and CDR2 SMNVEV (reference sequence). CDR3 size: 15 residues.

The gene calls are TRBV5-1 and TRBJ2-7; TRBD2 might be the D (6 bases). The CDR3 consists of 14 residues. V was clipped by 2 bases and J by 7 bases, with 16 bases between them. Germline V gene sequence: CDR1 SGHRS, CDR2 YFSETQ. The CDR3 is CASSFQAGPGEQYF. The DNA of the CDR3 is TGCGCCAGCAGCTTCCAAGCGGGCCCAGGGGAGCAGTACTTC.

The chain links TRBV7-2 to TRBJ2-5; TRBD1 is a possible D gene (6 bases). Trimming left V 4 bases short and J 6 bases short, with 24 bases between. Germline CDR1 SGHTA, CDR2 FQGNSA. The CDR3 is 17 residues long. This CDR3 reads CASSSLDRQVWGKTQYF. As DNA, the CDR3 is TGTGCCAGCAGCTCCCTCGATAGACAGGTTTGGGGAAAGACCCAGTACTTC.

The chain couples TRBV28 to TRBJ1-2; D possibly corresponds to TRBD1 (6 bases). This CDR3 region has 12 residues. V was pared by 8 bases and J by 7 bases, with 14 bases between. Per germline, CDR1 MDHEN and CDR2 SYDVKM. CDR3: CASGTGSSGYTF. The CDR3 DNA reads as TGTGCCAGCGGAACAGGGTCTTCTGGCTACACCTTC.

The chain has TRBV27 and TRBJ2-7, with D perhaps matching TRBD1 or TRBD2 (6 bases each). Trimming stripped 0 bases from V and 2 bases from J, with 11 bases between. The germline V gene encodes CDR1 MNHEY and CDR2 SMNVEV (reference sequence). The CDR3 runs to 15 residues. CDR3 bases: TGTGCCAGCAGTTTATCGGGGGGCACTACCTACGAGCAGTACTTC. Encoded protein: CASSLSGGTTYEQYF.

A remark on this clone: The sample has other DNA sequences that encode this CDR3 too. The gene calls are TRBV5-1 and TRBJ2-7, with D possibly being TRBD2 (7 bases). CDR1 is SGHRS, CDR2 YFSETQ, per germline. V was clipped by 5 bases and J by 4 bases, with 16 bases between them. The CDR3 runs to 14 residues. The CDR3 sequence is CASSLQGGGYEQYF. The CDR3 DNA reads as TGCGCCAGCAGTTTACAGGGCGGGGGTTACGAGCAGTACTTC.

This chain uses TRBV5-1 with TRBJ2-3, with a weak D call TRBD2 (6 bases). This CDR3 contains 15 residues. Germline assignment: CDR1 SGHRS and CDR2 YFSETQ. The ends were cut back, 0 bases at V and 0 bases at J, with 8 bases in the middle. The CDR3 DNA is TGCGCCAGCAGCTTGGGGAGCGGGAGCACAGATACGCAGTATTTT. Translation gives CASSLGSGSTDTQYF.

The rearrangement joins TRBV28 to TRBJ1-5; 8 bases are a match to TRBD1. CDR3 length: 13 amino acids. The V gene's germline CDR1 is MDHEN and CDR2 SYDVKM. The V gene end was trimmed by 6 bases and the J gene end by 5 bases; junction bases not matched to a gene: 3. The CDR3 spells CASRTGDHQPQHF. The CDR3 coding sequence is TGTGCCAGCAGGACAGGGGATCATCAGCCCCAGCATTTT.

The CDR3, as DNA: TGTGCCAGCAGCCAGGCCGCGACCACGGCCCACACTGAAGCTTTCTTT. This codes for CASSQAATTAHTEAFF. The gene calls are TRBV5-4 and TRBJ1-1, with no clear D. There are 16 residues in the CDR3. The V end lost 4 bases, the J end lost 3 bases, and 19 bases lay between the germline ends. Looked up from germline, CDR1 is SGHNT and CDR2 is YYREEE (reference sequence).

Concerning this clone: The junction shows a germline mismatch at one end, possibly a read error. The V call is TRBV5-1, the J call TRBJ2-1; 14 bases fit TRBD2. This CDR3 has 20 amino acids. CDR1 is SGHRS, CDR2 YFSETQ, per germline. The CDR3: CASSLAGGLAGVGSYNGQFF. CDR3 nucleotide sequence: TGCGCCAGCAGCTTGGCCGGGGGACTAGCGGGAGTCGGCTCCTACAATGGGCAGTTCTTC.

The V call is TRBV5-4, the J call TRBJ1-2; TRBD1 is a possible D gene (5 bases). This CDR3 has 16 residues. V was shortened by 0 bases and J by 4 bases, with 16 bases between the two germline ends. The germline CDR1 and CDR2 sequences are SGHNT and YYREEE (reference sequence). CDR3 DNA sequence: TGTGCCAGCAGCTTGGGGGGCGGGGTCGAAGGCTATGGCTACACCTTC. The encoded protein is CASSLGGGVEGYGYTF.